This T cell receptor (beta chain) was sequenced in a study of T-cell reconstitution after alpha-beta-depleted transplantation in children. Study-wide findings and caveats: Several hundred expanded graft clones reportedly gave rise to the alpha-beta T cells present about two months after transplant. The authors attributed T-cell counts and diversity one year after transplant mostly to newly produced T cells. High day-60 TCRbeta diversity in some patients came from surviving recipient T cells and thymic progenitors.

Comment on this clonotype: Its cognate antigen is unknown.

Trimming took 2 bases from V and 7 from J; bases not matched to a gene: 17. Germline CDR1 and CDR2: MNHEY and SVGAGI. The CDR3 runs 18 residues. A library of TCRbeta sequences, prepared with unique molecular identifiers, was generated. TCRdb fed the PCR reads into MiXCR, producing one record per CDR3 protein. The sample contains 500,000 to 750,000 distinct CDR3 sequences, approximately 30% of which appear only once. Sequencing used PBMCs, obtained before TCRalphabeta/CD19-depleted stem cell transplant. The chain is built from TRBV6-5 and TRBJ2-1; 7 nucleotides align to TRBD2. The clonotype was recovered from a boy younger than two with Wiskott-Aldrich syndrome, due to receive a stem cell transplant. For the CDR3, the DNA is TGTGCCAGCAGTTACACTCCCCGGACTAGTATATTTACGAATGAGCAGTTCTTC. Translating it yields CASSYTPRTSIFTNEQFF.